These 4 T cell receptor beta chains originate from one sample sequenced in a study of human T cells and chemical hapten exposure. The time point denotes: pre-sensitization, week 0. Treatment indicated: therapeutic diphenylcyclopropenone sensitization with weekly scalp DPC. Each CDR3 protein gets one entry after TCRdb re-called the RACE reads with MiXCR. The table shows roughly 380,000 distinct CDR3 sequences, with less than 6.5% occurring only once. The material sequenced was whole blood, taken in connection with sensitization to the hapten diphenylcyclopropenone (DPC). All receptors derive from a woman between 45 and 60 years old with alopecia areata. Some clones in this sample may be carry-over from other donors' samples.

This clonotype has ten or more counts. The rearrangement joins TRBV24-1 to TRBJ2-1; the D gene is possibly TRBD1 (6 bases). V was shortened by 6 bases and J by 10 bases, with 12 bases between the two germline ends. There are 12 residues in the CDR3. CDR1 and CDR2 from the germline V gene are KGHDR and SFDVKD. CDR3: CATSTSGTEQFF. The CDR3 bases are TGTGCCACCAGTACCTCCGGGACAGAGCAGTTCTTC.

There are a few counts of this clonotype. This rearrangement joins TRBV30 to TRBJ1-5, with 10 bases matching TRBD1. With 2 bases clipped from V and 3 bases from J, the junction kept 4 bases outside the gene matches. Germline CDR1 reads GTSNPN; CDR2 reads SVGIG (reference sequence). This CDR3 has 15 residues. The CDR3 here is CAWSTTGGHNQPQHF. CDR3 in DNA: TGTGCCTGGAGTACGACAGGGGGCCACAATCAGCCCCAGCATTTT.

Ten or more counts support this clonotype. The rearrangement joins TRBV29-1 to TRBJ1-5; no firm D call. V gave up 4 bases and J gave up 4 bases, with 14 bases separating them. Germline values: CDR1 SQVTM, CDR2 ANQGSEA. This CDR3 spans 14 amino acids. The CDR3 region has the DNA TGCAGCGTTGTAGACGGCGGAGGAAATCAGCCCCAGCATTTT. Amino acids: CSVVDGGGNQPQHF.

This clonotype was found many times. The V gene is TRBV20-1, the J gene TRBJ2-2; 9 bases match TRBD1. The CDR3 totals 16 residues. V was pared by 0 bases and J by 6 bases, with 8 bases of the junction left unmatched. Germline V lookup: CDR1 DFQATT, CDR2 SNEGSKA (reference sequence). CDR3 loop: CSARDLRTGAAGELFF. CDR3 nucleotides: TGCAGTGCTAGAGATCTAAGGACAGGGGCAGCCGGGGAGCTGTTTTTT.